The clone carrying this T cell receptor (beta chain) has just a few counts. Its target is unknown. TCR beta libraries were made by quantitative 5'-RACE with molecular barcodes. Using its own MiXCR run on the 5' RACE reads, TCRdb lists one record per CDR3 protein. The repertoire holds about 150,000 distinct CDR3 sequences, with approximately 10% as singletons. The data originate from a study of CD8 T cells in ankylosing spondylitis. Study results and caveats: What appeared characteristic of ankylosing spondylitis blood was a TCR beta motif of 7 or 8 highly homologous variants. Clones tied to disease were said to be significantly enriched in matched ankylosing spondylitis synovial fluid.

The sequencing input was blood, either unsorted or a sorted T cell fraction (not recorded which). This sequence originates from a female donor with ankylosing spondylitis or in good health (not recorded which).

DNA of the CDR3: TGTGCCAGCAGTGAACTCCCGGGGACGGCGAACACTGAAGCTTTCTTT. Its translation: CASSELPGTANTEAFF. The chain carries TRBV6-1 and TRBJ1-1, with D perhaps TRBD1 (5 bases). The CDR3 covers 16 residues. Per germline, CDR1 MNHNS and CDR2 SASEGT. The germline V and J ends were trimmed by 2 bases and 1 base, with 14 bases remaining between them.